This TCR beta chain was sequenced during a study of post-analysis software for immune sequencing data. Study details: The disease courses covered relapsing-remitting, secondary progressive and progressive-relapsing multiple sclerosis. Study-wide results and limits: Controls showed lower frequencies than patients for roughly five TRBV segments, and TRBV5-6, TRBV5-1 and TRBV20-1 were among these. Strong co-clustering by F measure linked samples that shared a preparation batch. Normalized Chao1 diversity in multiple sclerosis patients fell significantly below that of controls.

TCR beta cDNA libraries had unique molecular identifiers. The source material, about 0.9 to 11 million T cells, gave rise to about 520,000 cDNA molecules. TCRdb passed the PCR reads through MiXCR, listing each CDR3 protein once. The sample records roughly 400,000 distinct CDR3 sequences, roughly 38% being singletons. Comments on this clonotype: Its antigen is as yet unknown.

V was pared by 1 base and J by 2 bases, with 8 bases between. CDR1 and CDR2 from the germline V gene are SGHAT and FQNNGV. The CDR3 has 14 amino acids. The V call is TRBV11-2, the J call TRBJ2-5; D gene uncertain. The sequenced sample was blood. This TCR was recovered from a girl between 2 and 10 years old with multiple sclerosis. CDR3 protein: CASSLGPEQETQYF. The CDR3, as DNA: TGTGCCAGCAGCTTAGGGCCGGAACAAGAGACCCAGTACTTC.